This TCR beta chain stems from a study of blood T cell repertoires in COVID-19. Overall study: The United States, Italy and Spain were the sources of the acute and convalescent COVID-19 samples. PBMCs, B-cell-depleted T cells, or T cells provided the cDNA or gDNA that made up the material.

Authors' data handling: Amplified reference gene primers provided the basis for estimating nucleated cell counts. Profiled with immunoSEQ multiplex PCR; TCRdb holds only in-frame clones, not every one. Clone size and the V and J calls come from that table; the DNA yielded D and trimming. The repertoire holds around 70,000 clones, with about 91% as singletons. The CDR3 loop spans 13 amino acids. With V trimmed by 9 bases and J by 3 bases, 5 bases remained unmatched. From germline, CDR1 is LNHDA and CDR2 SQIVND (reference sequence). The chain couples TRBV19 to TRBJ2-1, with 7 bases aligning to TRBD2. The receptor's source is a woman between 55 and 75 years old with active COVID-19. Sequenced input: peripheral blood. The CDR3 region is CASNSGFYNEQFF. The CDR3 region has the DNA TGTGCCAGCAATAGCGGGTTCTACAATGAGCAGTTCTTC.